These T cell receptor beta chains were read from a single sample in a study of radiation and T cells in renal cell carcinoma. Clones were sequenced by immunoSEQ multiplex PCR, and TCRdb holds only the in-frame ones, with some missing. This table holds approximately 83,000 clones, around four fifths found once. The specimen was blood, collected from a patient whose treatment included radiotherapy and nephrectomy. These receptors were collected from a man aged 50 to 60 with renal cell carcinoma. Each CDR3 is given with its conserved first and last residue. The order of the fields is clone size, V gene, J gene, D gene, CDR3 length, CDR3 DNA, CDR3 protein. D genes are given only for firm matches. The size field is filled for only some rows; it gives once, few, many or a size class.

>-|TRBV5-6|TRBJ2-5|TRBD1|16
TGTGCCAGCAGCACCATTCCGGGACAGGGGTGGGAGACCCAGTACTTC
CASSTIPGQGWETQYF
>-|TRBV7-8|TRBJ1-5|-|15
TGTGCCAGCAGCCGCAACGGGGGCACCAATCAGCCCCAGCATTTT
CASSRNGGTNQPQHF
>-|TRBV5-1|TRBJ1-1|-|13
TGCGCCAGCAGACTAAACAGCTACACTGAAGCTTTCTTT
CASRLNSYTEAFF
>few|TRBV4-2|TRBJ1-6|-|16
TGTGCCAGCAGCCAAGGGCACGCAGGAGAGAATTCACCCCTCCACTTT
CASSQGHAGENSPLHF
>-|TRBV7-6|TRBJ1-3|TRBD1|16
TGTGCCAGCAGCCTCGGACAGGGCCGCTCTGGAAACACCATATATTTT
CASSLGQGRSGNTIYF
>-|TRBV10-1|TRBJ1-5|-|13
TGCGCCAGCATTGGCAGGCCCAATCAGCCCCAGCATTTT
CASIGRPNQPQHF
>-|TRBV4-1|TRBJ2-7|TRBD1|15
TGCGCCAGCAAAAGGTACGACAGGGGCTCCTACGAGCAGTACTTC
CASKRYDRGSYEQYF
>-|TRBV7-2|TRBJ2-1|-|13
TGTGCCAGCAGCCCGGGATCCCACAATGAGCAGTTCTTC
CASSPGSHNEQFF
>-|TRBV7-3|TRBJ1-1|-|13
TGTGCCAGCAGCTTAACGTCGCGTACTGAAGCTTTCTTT
CASSLTSRTEAFF
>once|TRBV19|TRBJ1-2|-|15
TGTGCCAGTAGCTCCGGTTCCGCGGGCGTCTACGGCTACACCTTC
CASSSGSAGVYGYTF
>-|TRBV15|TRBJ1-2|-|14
TGTGCCACCCTTTCAGCCGCCCCTAACTATGGCTACACCTTC
CATLSAAPNYGYTF
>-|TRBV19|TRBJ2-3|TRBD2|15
TGTGCCAGTACCGAACTAGCGGGAGTACCAGATACGCAGTATTTT
CASTELAGVPDTQYF
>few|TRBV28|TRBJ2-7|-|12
TGTGCCAGCAGTTTTGCCTCGGGGGAGCAGTACTTC
CASSFASGEQYF
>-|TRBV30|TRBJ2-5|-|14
TGTGCCTGGAGTGAGAACGGGTCCAGAGAGACCCAGTACTTC
CAWSENGSRETQYF
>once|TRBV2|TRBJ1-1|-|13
TGTGCCAGCAGTGGGGACGGGACCTCTGAAGCTTTCTTT
CASSGDGTSEAFF
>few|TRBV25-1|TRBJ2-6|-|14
TGTGCCAGCGGGGTGGGGTCTGGGGCCAACGTCCTGACTTTC
CASGVGSGANVLTF
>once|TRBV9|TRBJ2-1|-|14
TGTGCCAGCAGCGGACAGGCAGGGATTGGTGAGCAGTTCTTC
CASSGQAGIGEQFF
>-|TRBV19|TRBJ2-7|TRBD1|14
TGTGCCAGTAGTACCGACAGGGGGGCCTACGAGCAGTACTTC
CASSTDRGAYEQYF
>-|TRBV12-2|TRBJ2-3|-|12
TGTGCAAGTCGCTCCCTTTGGCCAACGCAGTATTTT
CASRSLWPTQYF
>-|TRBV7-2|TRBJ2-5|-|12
TGTGCCAGCAGTCCTGTCGTGGAGACCCAGTACTTC
CASSPVVETQYF
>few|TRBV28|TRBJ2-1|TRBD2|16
TGTGCCAGCAGTTCTGAGGCGGGAGGATACGACAATGAGCAGTTCTTC
CASSSEAGGYDNEQFF
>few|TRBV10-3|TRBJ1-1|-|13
TGTGCCATCAGAAACAGGGAGCACACTGAAGCTTTCTTT
CAIRNREHTEAFF
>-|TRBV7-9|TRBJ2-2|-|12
TGTGCCAGCACCACGGGTCTAGGGGAGCTGTTTTTT
CASTTGLGELFF
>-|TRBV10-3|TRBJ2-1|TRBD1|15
TGTGCCATCAGTACACAGGGGAGCTCCTACAATGAGCAGTTCTTC
CAISTQGSSYNEQFF
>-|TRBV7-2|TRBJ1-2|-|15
TGTGCCAGCAGCGGGGGAGGGGCAAGGGTTCGCGGCTACACCTTC
CASSGGGARVRGYTF
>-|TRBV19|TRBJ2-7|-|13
TGTGCCAGTAGTATACCCGGTTCCTACGAGCAGTACTTC
CASSIPGSYEQYF
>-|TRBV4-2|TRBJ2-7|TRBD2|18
TGTGCCAGCAGCGGCCCACTAGCGGGAGGGCCAATTTCCCACGAGCAGTACTTC
CASSGPLAGGPISHEQYF
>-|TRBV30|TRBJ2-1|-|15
TGTGCCTGGAGTGTACAGCCCCACTCCTACAATGAGCAGTTCTTC
CAWSVQPHSYNEQFF
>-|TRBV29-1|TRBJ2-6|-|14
TGCAGCGTTCTTAAGTCCTCTGGGGCCAACGTCCTGACTTTC
CSVLKSSGANVLTF
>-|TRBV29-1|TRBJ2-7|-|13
TGCAGCGTTGATAGGAAGGGCTCCTACGAGCAGTACTTC
CSVDRKGSYEQYF
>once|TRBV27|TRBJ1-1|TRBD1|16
TGTGCCAGCAGTCCCGGGAAAGGGGGCCTGAACACTGAAGCTTTCTTT
CASSPGKGGLNTEAFF
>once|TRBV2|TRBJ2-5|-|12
TGTGCCAGCAGGACTAGATCGGAGACCCAGTACTTC
CASRTRSETQYF
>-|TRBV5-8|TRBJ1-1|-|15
TGTGCCAGCAGCCGATTCCCTTCGGCGAACACTGAAGCTTTCTTT
CASSRFPSANTEAFF
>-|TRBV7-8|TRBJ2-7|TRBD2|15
TGTGCCAGCACCGGCCATAGCGGGGACACCTACGAGCAGTACTTC
CASTGHSGDTYEQYF
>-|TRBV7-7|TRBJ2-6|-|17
TGTGCCAGCAGCAAGATCCGGCCACAAAGTCGGGCCAACGTCCTGACTTTC
CASSKIRPQSRANVLTF
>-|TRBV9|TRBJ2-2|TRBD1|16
TGTGCCAGCAGCTCCCCCCCGGGACAGGGGAACGGGGAGCTGTTTTTT
CASSSPPGQGNGELFF
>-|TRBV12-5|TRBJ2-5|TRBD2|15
TGTGCTAGTGGTTTGGGCCTCGGGGGGTCGGAGACCCAGTACTTC
CASGLGLGGSETQYF
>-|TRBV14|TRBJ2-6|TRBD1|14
TGTGCCAGCAGCCTTATACAGGGGCTCAACGTCCTGACTTTC
CASSLIQGLNVLTF
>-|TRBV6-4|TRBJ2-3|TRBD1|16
TGTGCCAGCAGTGTATCCGGGACAGGGGGCGCAGATACGCAGTATTTT
CASSVSGTGGADTQYF
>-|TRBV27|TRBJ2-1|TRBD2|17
TGTGCCAGCAGTTTGTACGGGACTAGCGGACTCAACAATGAGCAGTTCTTC
CASSLYGTSGLNNEQFF
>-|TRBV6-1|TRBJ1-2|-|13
TGTGCCAGCAGGATCGGAGAGATCTATGGCTACACCTTC
CASRIGEIYGYTF
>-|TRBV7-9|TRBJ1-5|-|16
TGTGCCAGCAGCTCGGAAGGGACCGGGTTATGGCAGCCCCAGCATTTT
CASSSEGTGLWQPQHF